This T cell receptor beta chain originates from a study of human T cells and chemical hapten exposure. TCRdb used MiXCR to reprocess the RACE reads, holding one entry per CDR3 protein. The sample lists approximately 80,000 distinct CDR3 sequences; roughly a tenth were seen once. The time point was: patch test 1, 2 weeks after DPC sensitization. This sample's treatment: therapeutic diphenylcyclopropenone sensitization with weekly scalp DPC. This CDR3 is built from 16 residues. With V trimmed by 0 bases and J by 9 bases, 6 bases remained unmatched. The germline V gene encodes CDR1 SEHNR and CDR2 FQNEAQ (reference sequence).

The rearrangement joins TRBV7-9 to TRBJ1-6; 9 positions match TRBD1. The receptor's source is a woman in her 50s with alopecia areata. Some clones in this sample may be carry-over from other donors' samples. The material was whole blood, obtained in connection with sensitization to the hapten diphenylcyclopropenone (DPC). The CDR3 DNA reads TGTGCCAGCAGCTTAGCCGGGACAGGGAAGGGTTCACCCCTCCACTTT. Protein sequence: CASSLAGTGKGSPLHF.